This T cell receptor (beta chain) was documented in a study of cytomegalovirus exposure and HLA in healthy donors. The overall study: Previous work identified 95 million to 120 million unique TCR beta sequences from around 200 million T cells. HLA-typed donors were the source of some 80 million unique TCRs, which an early data release held.

Points from the study as a whole: At a 0.05 false discovery rate, a later analysis found some 18,000 TCR beta sequences to be associated with HLA alleles. In a later analysis, a genetic analysis reported fewer productive-TCR N-insertions in an Asian-associated ancestry cluster than the cohort average.

Regarding this clone: The antigen is unknown.

V dropped 6 bases and J dropped 1; count of bases not matched to a gene: 6. The germline V gene has CDR1 SNHLY and CDR2 FYNNEI. This CDR3 has 14 amino acids. Vbeta (60) and Jbeta (13) primers were used in the PCR. Assay used: immunoSEQ multiplex PCR; TCRdb lists only in-frame clones, some missing. This repertoire shows some 190,000 clones, 82% found once; its top ten account for about 1.5%. This receptor was obtained from a man between 40 and 49 years old in good health and CMV-seronegative. Input material: PBMCs. This chain connects TRBV2 to TRBJ2-7; 7 positions agree with TRBD1. The CDR3, as DNA: TGTGCCAGCAGACAGGGGTCGCAGTCCTACGAGCAGTACTTC. It translates to CASRQGSQSYEQYF. Full variable domain (rest looked up from reference TRBV2 and TRBJ2-7): EPEVTQTPSHQVTQMGQEVILRCVPISNHLYFYWYRQILGQKVEFLVSFYNNEISEKSEIFDDQFSVERPDGSNFTLKIRSTKLEDSAMYFCASRQGSQSYEQYFGPGTRLTVT.